This entry is about one TCR beta chain. Its antigen target is currently unknown. No base quality information exists; no much larger clone differs at one position. This sample is drawn from a study of shared clonotypes between healthy human individuals (dated by TCRdb to about 2020). Some background on the complete study: A couple of women and a few men aged 18 to 49 years were included in the cohort. Per donor, three plates each were used for CD4 naive and CD4 memory, two for CD8 naive, and one for CD8 memory. To estimate repertoire size and how much clonotype sharing occurs between individuals, the study deeply sequenced the blood TCR repertoires of about 5 healthy adults. Libraries were prepared and TCR repertoires were sequenced by different laboratories using diverse techniques, in order to increase sequencing depth and limit assay-specific biases. Leukapheresis yielded between about 0.9 and 9.5 billion PBMCs per donor.

Healthy HIV-negative adults with no recently reported acute infections or vaccinations were included as donors. Every donor was a Caucasian adult living in Nashville, Tennessee, USA. CD4+ T cells were enriched through magnetic negative selection, after which naive cells were positively selected on CD45RA and the remaining negative fraction served as the memory subset. Blood was collected by leukapheresis, and PBMCs were isolated by Ficoll-Histopaque density gradient centrifugation and then cryopreserved in liquid nitrogen vapor phase. Purity and quantity of every magnetically sorted T cell population were checked by analytical flow cytometry. Genomic DNA was isolated from every sorted fraction and measured by UV absorbance on a Nanodrop 2000c. Based on the germline V gene (reference sequence), the CDR1 and CDR2 sequences are MNHEY and SMNVEV. The CDR3 holds 14 amino acids from the cysteine to the phenylalanine. CDR3 DNA is the only sequence kept; it has 42 bases, read in frame from the first base. V trim: 3 bases; J trim: 4 bases; unmatched bases: 2.

Using the deep immunoSEQ assay, TCR CDR3 regions were amplified from genomic DNA by multiplex PCR. For each cell subset, the extracted genomic DNA was distributed evenly across all wells of several immunoSEQ 96-well plates, and each plate served as one replicate. For sorted subsets, about 200 ng genomic DNA, equal to about 30,000 T cell genomes, was loaded into each replicate PCR. Purified libraries were measured with a Qubit 3.0 fluorometer, size-checked on a Bioanalyzer 2100, and measured again with the KAPA Library Quantification kit. Every immunoSEQ 96-well plate was sequenced on a dedicated single-read 150-cycle Illumina NextSeq 550 flow cell. Concerning the study's data processing: Because only junctional sequences without quality scores were contained in the immunoSEQ output, filtering matching that applied to full-length reads could not be performed. To assign V/J genes and CDR3, sequences were annotated using PyIR, a Python wrapper for IgBLAST v1.9, with IMGT germline references. Any read was removed if the V/J assignment was weak (E-value above 1e-6), the CDR3 was missing, or the read contained stop codons, out-of-frame junctions, or ambiguous translated residues. V3J clonotypes were defined as sequences sharing an identical inferred V gene, J gene, and CDR3 amino acid sequence. Percentage overlap between repertoires was computed as shared unique clonotypes divided by the size of the smaller repertoire. Three approaches were used to assess repertoire richness: RTK rarefaction, the Chao1 estimator, and Recon v2.1 estimates of unobserved clonotypes. Generation probabilities for all TCRbeta clonotypes obtained by the gDNA method from four donors were computed using OLGA. The table comes from immuneACCESS by way of TCRdb, which keeps in-frame sequences with V and J called. Part of the clones is missing from these tables; in studies checked, under half for an unresolved V gene and the rest for unknown reasons. That table gives V, J and clone size, and the DNA gave D and trimming. This sample holds 500,000 to 550,000 clones; around 95% were observed only once. The ten largest clonotypes hold about 0.06% of the sample.

Broad study findings and their caveats: Sampling was limited to blood, and TCR repertoires in tissue likely differ from TCR repertoires in blood. Even with the large sequencing depth, rarefaction of the sorted-subset datasets indicated that sequencing was incomplete. Higher generation probabilities were observed for clonotypes shared by all four sorted-subset donors than for non-shared clonotypes. Because the study included a small number of donors, the genetic and exposure-history diversity represented was limited. Sharing across four donors was observed for around 4.8% of naive CD4, under 4% of naive CD8, 2% to 2.5% of memory CD4, and approximately 0.41% of memory CD8 clonotypes. Pairwise subsampling indicated that sequencing depth was expected to affect the degree of clonotype sharing among donors. Larger estimated clonotype richness was generally found for naive subsets than for memory subsets.

The chain links TRBV27 with TRBJ2-2; TRBD2 lines up with 7 middle nucleotides. The sequence was collected from a woman younger than 45 in good health. Sequencing used naive CD4+ T cells sorted from blood. The cell subset or site tag for this specimen amounts to: CD45RA+ positively selected. CDR3 reads: CASSLAGVTGELFF. Read as DNA, the sequence is TGTGCCAGCAGTTTGGCGGGAGTCACCGGGGAGCTGTTTTTT.